This is a list of T cell receptor beta chains from one sample in a study of response to subunit inactivated influenza vaccine. One entry per CDR3 protein results from TCRdb running MiXCR on the RT-PCR reads. The sample comprises around 710,000 distinct CDR3 sequences, about 14% of which are singletons, and less than 7% rests with the top ten. The sample here was PBMCs from blood, taken less than 15 days before vaccination. The receptors here all came from a man aged 50 to 60 who received an inactivated influenza vaccine. Each CDR3 is given with its conserved first and last residue. The order of the fields is CDR3 protein, CDR3 DNA, J gene, V gene, clone size, D gene. D genes are given only for firm matches. Only some rows state a clone size, as once, few, many or a class for expanded clones.

CDR3aa: CASSLRTYHNEQFF; CDR3nt: TGTGCCAGCAGCCTCCGGACATACCACAATGAGCAGTTCTTC; j_gene: TRBJ2-1; v_gene: TRBV5-6; abundance: NA; d_gene: NA
CDR3aa: CASSLPRTGANVLTF; CDR3nt: TGTGCCAGCAGCTTGCCGAGGACTGGGGCCAACGTCCTGACTTTC; j_gene: TRBJ2-6; v_gene: TRBV5-5; abundance: few; d_gene: NA
CDR3aa: CASRKTGLGKTQYF; CDR3nt: TGTGCCAGCAGGAAAACAGGGTTGGGGAAGACCCAGTACTTC; j_gene: TRBJ2-5; v_gene: TRBV7-2; abundance: few; d_gene: NA
CDR3aa: CASSQNRGNYNEQFF; CDR3nt: TGTGCCAGCAGCCAAAACAGGGGGAACTACAATGAGCAGTTCTTC; j_gene: TRBJ2-1; v_gene: TRBV3-1; abundance: few; d_gene: TRBD1
CDR3aa: CASSFPEETQYF; CDR3nt: TGTGCCAGCAGTTTCCCAGAGGAGACCCAGTACTTC; j_gene: TRBJ2-5; v_gene: TRBV12-3/TRBV12-4; abundance: many; d_gene: NA
CDR3aa: CASSGSSGRSYEQYF; CDR3nt: TGTGCCAGCAGCGGCTCTAGCGGGAGGTCCTACGAGCAGTACTTC; j_gene: TRBJ2-7; v_gene: TRBV7-8; abundance: NA; d_gene: TRBD2
CDR3aa: CSAAGVETGPEKLFF; CDR3nt: TGCAGTGCGGCAGGAGTGGAGACAGGACCTGAAAAACTGTTTTTT; j_gene: TRBJ1-4; v_gene: TRBV20-1; abundance: few; d_gene: NA
CDR3aa: CASSQGWDRAANVLTF; CDR3nt: TGTGCCAGCAGCCAAGGGTGGGACAGGGCAGCCAACGTCCTGACTTTC; j_gene: TRBJ2-6; v_gene: TRBV4-2; abundance: few; d_gene: TRBD1
CDR3aa: CASSWDSLTYEQYF; CDR3nt: TGCGCCAGCAGCTGGGACAGCCTAACCTACGAGCAGTACTTC; j_gene: TRBJ2-7; v_gene: TRBV5-1; abundance: few; d_gene: TRBD1
CDR3aa: CSPSGTISYEQYF; CDR3nt: TGCAGTCCGAGCGGGACAATCTCCTACGAGCAGTACTTC; j_gene: TRBJ2-7; v_gene: TRBV20-1; abundance: NA; d_gene: NA
CDR3aa: CASSLQPNQPQHF; CDR3nt: TGCGCCAGCAGCTTGCAACCCAATCAGCCCCAGCATTTT; j_gene: TRBJ1-5; v_gene: TRBV5-1; abundance: many; d_gene: NA
CDR3aa: CAAWDSYGYTF; CDR3nt: TGTGCCGCCTGGGACAGCTATGGCTACACCTTC; j_gene: TRBJ1-2; v_gene: TRBV30; abundance: NA; d_gene: TRBD1
CDR3aa: CASSREIQETQYF; CDR3nt: TGCGCCAGCAGCCGGGAGATCCAAGAGACCCAGTACTTC; j_gene: TRBJ2-5; v_gene: TRBV5-1; abundance: NA; d_gene: NA
CDR3aa: CASSPGTGAGETQYF; CDR3nt: TGTGCCAGCAGTCCGGGGACAGGCGCGGGGGAGACCCAGTACTTC; j_gene: TRBJ2-5; v_gene: TRBV27; abundance: NA; d_gene: TRBD1
CDR3aa: CSARTTLQETQYF; CDR3nt: TGCAGTGCTAGAACGACACTTCAAGAGACCCAGTACTTC; j_gene: TRBJ2-5; v_gene: TRBV20-1; abundance: NA; d_gene: NA
CDR3aa: CASSQEPLAGGYEQYF; CDR3nt: TGCGCCAGCAGCCAAGAACCACTAGCGGGAGGGTACGAGCAGTACTTC; j_gene: TRBJ2-7; v_gene: TRBV4-3; abundance: few; d_gene: TRBD2
CDR3aa: CASSLGGRPFSYEQYF; CDR3nt: TGCGCCAGCAGCTTGGGCGGACGGCCGTTCTCCTACGAGCAGTACTTC; j_gene: TRBJ2-7; v_gene: TRBV5-1; abundance: few; d_gene: NA
CDR3aa: CSVVRSQGASYEQYF; CDR3nt: TGCAGCGTTGTCCGATCGCAGGGGGCTTCCTACGAGCAGTACTTC; j_gene: TRBJ2-7; v_gene: TRBV29-1; abundance: many; d_gene: TRBD1
CDR3aa: CASRLGLYNEQFF; CDR3nt: TGTGCCAGCAGACTGGGACTGTACAATGAGCAGTTCTTC; j_gene: TRBJ2-1; v_gene: TRBV6-1; abundance: NA; d_gene: NA
CDR3aa: CASREYGTINEQYF; CDR3nt: TGTGCCAGCAGGGAATACGGGACAATCAACGAGCAGTACTTC; j_gene: TRBJ2-7; v_gene: TRBV28; abundance: few; d_gene: NA
CDR3aa: CASSATTGPANVLGAFF; CDR3nt: TGTGCCAGCAGTGCGACGACCGGACCGGCAAACGTATTGGGAGCTTTCTTT; j_gene: TRBJ1-1; v_gene: TRBV28; abundance: NA; d_gene: NA
CDR3aa: CASSFQGGGSSYNEQFF; CDR3nt: TGCGCCAGCAGCTTTCAGGGAGGAGGTAGCTCCTACAATGAGCAGTTCTTC; j_gene: TRBJ2-1; v_gene: TRBV5-1; abundance: NA; d_gene: NA
CDR3aa: CASSQEFTGSGNTIYF; CDR3nt: TGCGCCAGCAGCCAAGAATTCACAGGGTCCGGAAACACCATATATTTT; j_gene: TRBJ1-3; v_gene: TRBV4-3; abundance: NA; d_gene: NA
CDR3aa: CSVEEGNEQFF; CDR3nt: TGCAGCGTTGAGGAGGGTAATGAGCAGTTCTTC; j_gene: TRBJ2-1; v_gene: TRBV29-1; abundance: many; d_gene: NA
CDR3aa: CSVDRGRPGELFF; CDR3nt: TGCAGCGTTGACAGGGGGCGTCCCGGGGAGCTGTTTTTT; j_gene: TRBJ2-2; v_gene: TRBV29-1; abundance: few; d_gene: TRBD1
CDR3aa: CASSYGPNYGYTF; CDR3nt: TGTGCCAGCAGCTACGGACCCAACTATGGCTACACCTTC; j_gene: TRBJ1-2; v_gene: TRBV7-9; abundance: few; d_gene: NA
CDR3aa: CSARDISSGANVLTF; CDR3nt: TGCAGTGCTAGAGATATCAGCTCTGGGGCCAACGTCCTGACTTTC; j_gene: TRBJ2-6; v_gene: TRBV20-1; abundance: few; d_gene: NA
CDR3aa: CASSFRAGGPSEQYF; CDR3nt: TGCGCCAGCAGCTTCCGAGCGGGGGGCCCCTCCGAGCAGTACTTC; j_gene: TRBJ2-7; v_gene: TRBV5-1; abundance: NA; d_gene: TRBD2
CDR3aa: CASSLGDYPRGDTQYF; CDR3nt: TGCGCCAGCAGCTTGGGGGACTACCCTCGGGGAGATACGCAGTATTTT; j_gene: TRBJ2-3; v_gene: TRBV5-1; abundance: NA; d_gene: TRBD2
CDR3aa: CASSPLRTAGEQFF; CDR3nt: TGTGCCAGCAGCCCCCTCCGGACAGCTGGGGAGCAGTTCTTC; j_gene: TRBJ2-1; v_gene: TRBV6-1; abundance: NA; d_gene: NA